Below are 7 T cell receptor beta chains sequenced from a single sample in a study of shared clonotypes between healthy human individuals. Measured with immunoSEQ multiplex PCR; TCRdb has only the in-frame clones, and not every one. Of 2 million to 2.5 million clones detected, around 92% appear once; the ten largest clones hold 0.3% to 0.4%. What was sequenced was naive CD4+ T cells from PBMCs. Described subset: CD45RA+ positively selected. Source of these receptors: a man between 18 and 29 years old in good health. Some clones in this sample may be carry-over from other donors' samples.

The CDR3: CASSLVGTDLYEQYF. The CDR3 DNA sequence: TGTGCCAGCAGCTTAGTAGGGACAGACCTATACGAGCAGTACTTC. The chain has TRBV7-2 and TRBJ2-7, with TRBD1 matching over 7 bases. This CDR3 has 15 residues. J gave up 4 bases and V 1 base, and 7 bases lay outside the gene matches. Germline CDR1 and CDR2: SGHTA and FQGNSA.

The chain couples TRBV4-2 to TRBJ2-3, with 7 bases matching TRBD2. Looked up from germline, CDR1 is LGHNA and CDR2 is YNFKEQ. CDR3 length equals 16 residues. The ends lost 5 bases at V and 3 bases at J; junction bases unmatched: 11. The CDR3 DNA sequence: TGTGCCAGCAGCGAGACCAGCGGGACTTTAACAGATACGCAGTATTTT. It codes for CASSETSGTLTDTQYF.

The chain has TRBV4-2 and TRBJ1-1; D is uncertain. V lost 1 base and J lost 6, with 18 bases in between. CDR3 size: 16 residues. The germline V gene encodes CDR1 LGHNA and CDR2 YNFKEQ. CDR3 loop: CASSQGLGSYGAEAFF. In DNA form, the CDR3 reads TGTGCCAGCAGCCAAGGTCTGGGGTCGTATGGCGCTGAAGCTTTCTTT.

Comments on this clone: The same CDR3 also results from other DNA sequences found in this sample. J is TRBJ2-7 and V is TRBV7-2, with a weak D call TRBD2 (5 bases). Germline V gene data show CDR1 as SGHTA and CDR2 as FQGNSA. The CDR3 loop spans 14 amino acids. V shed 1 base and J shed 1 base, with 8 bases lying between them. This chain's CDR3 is CASSLGRESYEQYF. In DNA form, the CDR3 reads TGTGCCAGCAGCTTAGGAAGGGAGTCCTACGAGCAGTACTTC.

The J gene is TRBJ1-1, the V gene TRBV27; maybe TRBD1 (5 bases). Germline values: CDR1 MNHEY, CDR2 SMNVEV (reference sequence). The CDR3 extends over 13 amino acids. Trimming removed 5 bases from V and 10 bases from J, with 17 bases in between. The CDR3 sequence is CASSTQNGAVAFF. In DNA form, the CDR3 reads TGTGCCAGCAGTACCCAGAATGGGGCCGTAGCTTTCTTT.

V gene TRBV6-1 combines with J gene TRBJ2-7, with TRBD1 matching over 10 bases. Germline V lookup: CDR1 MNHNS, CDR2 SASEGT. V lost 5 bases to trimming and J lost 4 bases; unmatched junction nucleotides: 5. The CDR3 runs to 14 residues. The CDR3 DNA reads TGTGCCAGCAGTAGACAGGGGGCAGAGTACGAGCAGTACTTC. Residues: CASSRQGAEYEQYF.

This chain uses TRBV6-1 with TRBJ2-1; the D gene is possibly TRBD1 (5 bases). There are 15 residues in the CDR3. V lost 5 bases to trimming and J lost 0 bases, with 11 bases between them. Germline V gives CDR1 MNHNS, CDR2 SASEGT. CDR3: CASSQTVDSYNEQFF. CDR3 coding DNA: TGTGCCAGCAGTCAGACAGTAGACTCCTACAATGAGCAGTTCTTC.